This T cell receptor (beta chain) was obtained from a study of CD8+ T cells in alopecia areata. The CDR3 length is 13 residues. Trimming took 7 bases from V and 9 from J; bases not matched to a gene: 5. The germline CDR1 and CDR2 sequences are MNHNS and SASEGT. Points from the study as a whole: Mouse data revealed clearer TCR sharing than patient data did, a gap possibly tied to HLA. Having one nonresponder leaves uncertain how baseline CD8+ expansion relates to response.

Described treatment: oral pan-JAK inhibitor, 5-10 mg twice daily. It was cDNA, reverse transcribed from extracted RNA, that served as the sequencing template. Profiled with immunoSEQ multiplex PCR; TCRdb holds only in-frame clones, not every one. The repertoire holds approximately 280,000 clones, with nearly 60% as singletons. Worth noting for this clone: The antigen is unknown.

The starting material was CD4+ T cells sorted from blood, obtained at week 24, from a patient treated with tofacitinib. The sequence derives from a human donor with alopecia areata. The V call is TRBV6-1, the J call TRBJ1-6; 8 bases are a match to TRBD1. The CDR3 is CASTQDRASPLHF. CDR3 nucleotide sequence: TGTGCCAGCACCCAGGACAGGGCTTCACCCCTCCACTTT.